These 30 T cell receptor beta chains were sequenced from one sample in a study of blood T cell repertoires in COVID-19. Generated by immunoSEQ multiplex PCR, the TCRdb table keeps only in-frame clones and is missing some. The sample contains fewer than 250,000 clones, about nine tenths of which appear only once. Material: peripheral blood. These receptors originate from a man in his thirties or forties with COVID-19, enrolled during active disease.

This chain uses TRBV7-2 with TRBJ2-7; TRBD2 agrees at 11 bases. The J segment lost 6 bases and the V segment lost 1 base, leaving 5 bases of the junction unmatched. Germline assignment: CDR1 SGHTA and CDR2 FQGNSA. CDR3 size: 15 residues. This chain's CDR3 is CASSLVLAGAGEQYF. In DNA, the CDR3 is TGTGCCAGCAGCTTAGTACTAGCGGGAGCAGGCGAGCAGTACTTC. Based on the CDR3 plus reference TRBV7-2 and TRBJ2-7, the full variable domain is GAGVSQSPSNKVTEKGKDVELRCDPISGHTALYWYRQSLGQGLEFLIYFQGNSAPDKSGLPSDRFSAERTGGSVSTLTIQRTQQEDSAVYLCASSLVLAGAGEQYFGPGTRLTVT.

This chain links TRBV5-4 with TRBJ1-3; D may be TRBD1 (6 bases). Trimming removed 4 bases from V and 0 bases from J, with 11 bases in between. Germline values: CDR1 SGHNT, CDR2 YYREEE (reference sequence). The CDR3 is 15 amino acids. CDR3 loop: CASSQGSPSGNTIYF. The CDR3 region has the DNA TGTGCCAGCAGCCAGGGGTCTCCCTCTGGAAACACCATATATTTT.

The chain couples TRBV5-1 to TRBJ1-1, with D possibly matching TRBD1 (5 bases). The CDR3 sequence is 14 residues long. V lost 5 bases, J lost 0 bases, and 11 bases lay in between. Germline CDR1 is SGHRS and CDR2 is YFSETQ. Here the CDR3 DNA reads TGCGCCAGCAGGGGGCAGAGCATGAACACTGAAGCTTTCTTT. Translation: CASRGQSMNTEAFF.

V and J are TRBV6-6 and TRBJ1-5, with D tentatively TRBD1 (5 bases). The CDR3 has 15 amino acids. The germline V gene has CDR1 MNHNY and CDR2 SVGAGI (reference sequence). V dropped 5 bases and J dropped 1 base, with 12 bases sitting between them. CDR3 coding DNA: TGTGCCAGCAGTCAACAGGCCCCAAGCAATCAGCCCCAGCATTTT. Translating gives CASSQQAPSNQPQHF.

The rearrangement links TRBV4-3 to TRBJ1-4; D might be TRBD1 (6 bases). The CDR3 runs to 15 residues. Looked up from germline, CDR1 is LGHNA and CDR2 is YSLEER. V was pared by 4 bases and J by 4 bases, with 13 bases between. In DNA form, the CDR3 reads TGCGCCAGCAGCCGGAGGACGGACAGTAATGAAAAACTGTTTTTT. Protein product: CASSRRTDSNEKLFF.

The chain combines TRBV5-1 with TRBJ1-2; 8 bases line up with TRBD1. From germline, CDR1 is SGHRS and CDR2 YFSETQ. J was trimmed by 2 bases and V by 4 bases; bases with no gene match: 10. The CDR3 is made up of 16 amino acids. The CDR3 is CASSPTGEGTNYGYTF. The CDR3 DNA follows: TGCGCCAGCAGCCCGACAGGGGAGGGAACCAACTATGGCTACACCTTC. Full variable domain (remainder filled in from reference TRBV5-1 and TRBJ1-2): KAGVTQTPRYLIKTRGQQVTLSCSPISGHRSVSWYQQTPGQGLQFLFEYFSETQRNKGNFPGRFSGRQFSNSRSEMNVSTLELGDSALYLCASSPTGEGTNYGYTFGSGTRLTVV.

The J gene is TRBJ2-1, the V gene TRBV6-6, with 9 positions matching TRBD2. This CDR3 comprises 15 residues. The germline gives CDR1 MNHNY, CDR2 SVGAGI (reference sequence). Trimming at V came to 4 bases and at J to 2 bases, leaving 3 bases not matched to a gene. The CDR3 DNA reads as TGTGCCAGCAGTTTTAGCGGGGGCGCCTACAATGAGCAGTTCTTC. As protein: CASSFSGGAYNEQFF.

The chain has TRBV28 and TRBJ1-2, with 8 bases identical to TRBD1. Unmatched junction bases numbered 4, after V lost 3 bases and J lost 7 bases. CDR1 MDHEN and CDR2 SYDVKM come from the germline V gene. There are 13 residues in the CDR3. The CDR3 region is CASSLEQGVGYTF. For the CDR3, the DNA is TGTGCCAGCAGTTTGGAACAGGGGGTTGGCTACACCTTC.

This rearrangement joins TRBV9 to TRBJ2-3, with D possibly matching TRBD2 (5 bases). V was trimmed by 0 bases and J by 2 bases, leaving 7 bases between them. CDR3 length: 14 residues. Looked up from germline, CDR1 is SGDLS and CDR2 is YYNGEE. The CDR3 DNA sequence: TGTGCCAGCAGCGTAGGAGGGAACACAGATACGCAGTATTTT. Its protein product is CASSVGGNTDTQYF. Complete variable domain (other parts from reference TRBV9 and TRBJ2-3): DSGVTQTPKHLITATGQRVTLRCSPRSGDLSVYWYQQSLDQGLQFLIQYYNGEERAKGNILERFSAQQFPDLHSELNLSSLELGDSALYFCASSVGGNTDTQYFGPGTRLTVL.

V gene TRBV5-5 combines with J gene TRBJ2-7; 8 nucleotides agree with TRBD1. The CDR3 spans 16 residues. Germline CDR1 reads SGHKS; CDR2 reads YYEKEE (reference sequence). With 3 bases clipped from V and 0 bases from J, the junction kept 8 bases outside the gene matches. CDR3 DNA: TGTGCCAGCAGCTCCGGAACCGGGACAGGCTCCTACGAGCAGTACTTC. It yields the protein CASSSGTGTGSYEQYF.

The chain is built from TRBV10-3 and TRBJ1-1; TRBD1 aligns across 9 bases. V was pared by 6 bases and J by 2 bases, with 7 bases of the junction left unmatched. The CDR3 extends over 15 amino acids. CDR1 and CDR2 from the germline V gene are ENHRY and SYGVKD. CDR3 sequence reads: CAIRGQGGDNTEAFF. Here the CDR3 DNA reads TGTGCCATCAGGGGACAGGGAGGGGACAACACTGAAGCTTTCTTT.

This clone turned up a few times. The CDR3 DNA reads as TGTGCCAGCAGTTTATCGAGCAGGGCCTATGGCTACACCTTC. This translates into CASSLSSRAYGYTF. The chain links TRBV27 to TRBJ1-2; a weak D match, TRBD1 (5 bases). V was pared by 0 bases and J by 4 bases, with 9 bases between. The CDR3 runs to 14 residues. Looked up from germline, CDR1 is MNHEY and CDR2 is SMNVEV (reference sequence).

In its sample, this clone was seen once. The chain carries TRBV7-2 and TRBJ2-7; 8 positions agree with TRBD1. Germline V gene data show CDR1 as SGHTA and CDR2 as FQGNSA. With 6 bases clipped from V and 3 bases from J, the junction kept 7 bases outside the gene matches. This CDR3 region has 14 residues. The CDR3, as DNA: TGTGCCAGCAGTACCACAGGGGGATTCTACGAGCAGTACTTC. It is translated as CASSTTGGFYEQYF.

Comments on this clone: This sample also contains other DNA sequences that code for the same CDR3. CDR3 sequence: CASSLTGGEAFF. The CDR3, as DNA: TGTGCCAGCAGTTTGACAGGTGGTGAAGCTTTCTTT. V usage is TRBV27 and J usage is TRBJ1-1, with a tentative D call TRBD1 (6 bases). Germline-derived CDR1 and CDR2 are MNHEY and SMNVEV (reference sequence). This CDR3 region has 12 residues. V lost 3 bases to trimming and J lost 7 bases, with 9 bases between them.

The chain links TRBV19 to TRBJ2-7; 8 positions agree with TRBD1. The CDR3 runs 13 residues. With V trimmed by 7 bases and J by 5 bases, 7 bases remained unmatched. Per the germline V gene, CDR1 is LNHDA and CDR2 is SQIVND (reference sequence). Written as DNA, the CDR3 is TGTGCCAGTACTCGGACAGGGCTCCACGAGCAGTACTTC. Its protein product is CASTRTGLHEQYF.

The chain is built from TRBV29-1 and TRBJ1-2; no clear D. CDR1 and CDR2 (germline): SQVTM, ANQGSEA. There are 12 residues in the CDR3. Deletions cut 4 bases from V and 1 base from J, with 7 bases between. The CDR3, as DNA: TGCAGCGTTGCGGGTCTTAACTATGGCTACACCTTC. It encodes CSVAGLNYGYTF. Drawing the rest from reference TRBV29-1 and TRBJ1-2, the complete variable domain is SAVISQKPSRDICQRGTSLTIQCQVDSQVTMMFWYRQQPGQSLTLIATANQGSEATYESGFVIDKFPISRPNLTFSTLTVSNMSPEDSSIYLCSVAGLNYGYTFGSGTRLTVV.

This chain uses TRBV21-1 with TRBJ1-1. TRBV21-1 is assigned pseudogene status. This CDR3 has 12 residues. Here the CDR3 reads CASMRRNTEAFF. In nucleotides, the CDR3 is TGTGCCAGCATGAGGAGGAACACTGAAGCTTTCTTT.

The count of this clone is one. This chain links TRBV7-9 with TRBJ2-1; D remains ambiguous. Trimming removed 5 bases at V and 6 bases at J, with 8 bases between. This CDR3 contains 12 residues. Germline V gene sequence: CDR1 SEHNR, CDR2 FQNEAQ (reference sequence). As DNA, the CDR3 is TGTGCCAGCAGCCTAATTAGCAATGAGCAGTTCTTC. Translated, it gives CASSLISNEQFF.

J is TRBJ2-2 and V is TRBV30, with D perhaps matching TRBD2 (6 bases). From germline, CDR1 is GTSNPN and CDR2 SVGIG (reference sequence). The CDR3 runs 17 residues. With 2 bases removed from V and 6 bases from J, the gap between germline ends came to 22 bases. As DNA, the CDR3 is TGTGCCTGGAGTACCCCTTGGGGCGGGATGGTGGCCGGGGAGCTGTTTTTT. The encoded protein is CAWSTPWGGMVAGELFF.

The CDR3 nucleotides read TGTGCCACCAGTGATGGCGGGTTAGGAGGTGGCTACACCTTC. Its translation: CATSDGGLGGGYTF. V usage is TRBV24-1 and J usage is TRBJ1-2; D remains ambiguous. V dropped 3 bases and J dropped 7 bases, with 14 bases sitting between them. The CDR3 spans 14 residues. Germline V CDR1 and CDR2: KGHDR, SFDVKD.

The chain combines TRBV6-6 with TRBJ1-5; D not certain. V lost 0 bases and J lost 1, with 4 bases in between. Germline loops: CDR1 MNHNY, CDR2 SVGAGI (reference sequence). CDR3 length: 14 residues. The CDR3 DNA reads TGTGCCAGCAGTTACTCCATGAGCAATCAGCCCCAGCATTTT. As protein: CASSYSMSNQPQHF.

The CDR3 bases are TGCGCCAGCCATGGCGGGGGTGACACAGATACGCAGTATTTT. Translation: CASHGGGDTDTQYF. V gene TRBV4-3 combines with J gene TRBJ2-3; TRBD2 matches at 7 bases. The germline gives CDR1 LGHNA, CDR2 YSLEER. The CDR3 sequence is 14 residues long. Trimming cost V 8 bases and J 2 bases; bases outside gene matches: 7.

V is TRBV30 and J is TRBJ2-3, with D possibly being TRBD2 (5 bases). The CDR3 consists of 12 residues. Trimming left V 5 bases short and J 0 bases short, with 6 bases between. Germline-derived CDR1 and CDR2 are GTSNPN and SVGIG (reference sequence). CDR3 DNA sequence: TGTGCCTGGGGACTCAGCACAGATACGCAGTATTTT. This translates into CAWGLSTDTQYF.

This chain connects TRBV3-1 (or the pseudogene TRBV3-2) to TRBJ1-2, with D possibly TRBD1 on 6 matching bases. The V gene's germline CDR1 is LGHDT and CDR2 YNNKEL (reference sequence). The germline V and J ends were trimmed by 4 bases and 4 bases, with 13 bases remaining between them. There are 14 residues in the CDR3. CDR3 nucleotides: TGTGCCAGCAGCCTTCGACAGGATCTCTATGGCTACACCTTC. As protein: CASSLRQDLYGYTF.

This sequence joins TRBV18 and TRBJ2-2; TRBD2 matches 9 bases. The length of the CDR3 is 16 residues. Germline loops: CDR1 KGHSH, CDR2 LQKENI. V shed 3 bases and J 7 bases; nucleotides not matched to a gene: 9. CDR3 in DNA: TGTGCCAGCTCACCTTCCCTAGCGGGATCTGGCGGGGAGCTGTTTTTT. Translated, it gives CASSPSLAGSGGELFF.

Only a few counts were recorded for this clone. V gene TRBV29-1 combines with J gene TRBJ2-4; 10 bases are a match to TRBD1. After removal of 4 bases from V and 6 bases from J, the junction contained 3 bases not matched to a gene. The CDR3 consists of 13 residues. The germline V gene encodes CDR1 SQVTM and CDR2 ANQGSEA. The CDR3 DNA sequence: TGCAGCGTTGGACAGGGGGCAGGAAACATTCAGTACTTC. It encodes CSVGQGAGNIQYF.

V and J are TRBV21-1 and TRBJ1-2; the D segment call TRBD1 is taken from the table without a DNA check. TRBV21-1 is assigned pseudogene status. The CDR3 length is 20 residues. The CDR3 DNA is TGTGCCAGCAGCTCATCTCGGGGGACAGGGGGCGCGAGGGGCAACTATGGCTACACCTTC. Translating gives CASSSSRGTGGARGNYGYTF.

The chain carries TRBV18 and TRBJ1-2; TRBD1 agrees at 9 bases. Germline V gene sequence: CDR1 KGHSH, CDR2 LQKENI. CDR3 length: 16 amino acids. V shed 3 bases and J 1 base; nucleotides not matched to a gene: 6. The CDR3 sequence: CASSPGTGTLNYGYTF. The CDR3 DNA reads as TGTGCCAGCTCACCCGGGACAGGGACTCTTAACTATGGCTACACCTTC. Variable domain in full (rest from reference TRBV18 and TRBJ1-2): NAGVMQNPRHLVRRRGQEARLRCSPMKGHSHVYWYRQLPEEGLKFMVYLQKENIIDESGMPKERFSAEFPKEGPSILRIQQVVRGDSAAYFCASSPGTGTLNYGYTFGSGTRLTVV.

The rearrangement uses TRBV27 and TRBJ2-7; 8 nucleotides agree with TRBD2. The V and J ends lost 5 bases and 7 bases, in that order; junction bases with no gene match: 16. CDR1 is MNHEY and CDR2 is SMNVEV in the germline V gene (reference sequence). CDR3 length equals 16 residues. The CDR3 region is CASSPGTRAHFGEQYF. CDR3 DNA sequence: TGTGCCAGCAGTCCCGGGACTAGAGCTCATTTTGGTGAGCAGTACTTC.

The chain carries TRBV12-5 and TRBJ2-2; TRBD1 might be the D (6 bases). The CDR3 loop spans 13 amino acids. Germline values: CDR1 LGHNT, CDR2 FRNRAP. Trimming removed 6 bases from V and 7 bases from J, with 12 bases in between. CDR3: CASGPGAGGELFF. In nucleotides, the CDR3 is TGTGCTAGTGGCCCAGGGGCGGGCGGGGAGCTGTTTTTT. Drawing the rest from reference TRBV12-5 and TRBJ2-2, the complete variable domain is DARVTQTPRHKVTEMGQEVTMRCQPILGHNTVFWYRQTMMQGLELLAYFRNRAPLDDSGMPKDRFSAEMPDATLATLKIQPSEPRDSAVYFCASGPGAGGELFFGEGSRLTVL.